This T cell receptor beta chain was sequenced for a study of regulatory T cells in long-lasting Graves disease. This clonotype has a count of ten or more. Documented time point: newly diagnosed GD, antithyroid drugs for less than 3 months. There was RNA extracted from PBMCs, and the TCR library was made from it. CDR1 and CDR2 from the germline V gene are SGHTA and FQGNSA. The CDR3 consists of 17 residues. The V and J ends lost 5 bases and 0 bases respectively, with 17 bases between them. Library construction for TCR beta used iRepertoire HTBI primers and Arm-PCR of CDR3 regions. Via MiXCR, TCRdb re-called the multiplex PCR reads, giving one row per CDR3 protein. Of roughly 560,000 distinct CDR3 sequences in the sample, 12% are singletons; the top ten hold about 8.9%. The same data also went into a second study, on T cells in Graves' hyperthyroidism and ophthalmopathy. That source reports: Diagnosing involved the use of clinical symptoms, serum thyroxine and TRAb, thyroid ultrasound and orbital computed tomography. First-round RT-PCR of the TCR CDR3 relied on the HTBI primer set.

The source is a woman aged 25 to 39 with Graves disease. The J gene is TRBJ1-3, the V gene TRBV7-2; perhaps TRBD1 as D (6 bases). The starting material was peripheral blood mononuclear cells (PBMCs), obtained at new diagnosis, from a patient treated with antithyroid drugs. As DNA, the CDR3 is TGTGCCAGCAGCCCCCGGGACACCCTGATCTCTGGAAACACCATATATTTT. Its protein product is CASSPRDTLISGNTIYF.